These 8 T cell receptor beta chains originate from one sample sequenced in a study of shared clonotypes between healthy human individuals. Naivety among CD8 cells was defined by CD45RO negativity and positive CCR7 selection, thereby excluding terminally differentiated effector memory CD45RA+ cells. Method: immunoSEQ multiplex PCR; TCRdb's copy keeps in-frame clones and lacks some. The table records about 2.1 million clones, roughly 95% of them present only once. The specimen was naive CD8+ T cells from PBMCs. All receptors come from a man aged 18 to 29 in good health. Some clones in this sample may be carry-over from other donors' samples.

The chain uses TRBV7-8 and TRBJ2-7; possibly TRBD2 for D (5 bases). The germline gives CDR1 SGHVS, CDR2 FQNEAQ. CDR3 length equals 17 residues. V lost 0 bases and J 2 bases, leaving 17 bases between the germline ends. The CDR3 sequence is CASSLAQTREKPYEQYF. The CDR3 DNA sequence: TGTGCCAGCAGCTTAGCGCAGACAAGGGAGAAACCCTACGAGCAGTACTTC.

This chain connects TRBV25-1 to TRBJ1-2; 10 bases fit TRBD1. This CDR3 comprises 13 residues. Trimming took 2 bases from V and 8 from J; bases not matched to a gene: 2. CDR1 is MGHDK and CDR2 is SYGVNS in the germline V gene. DNA for the CDR3: TGTGCCAGCAGTGAAGGGACAGGGGACGGCTACACCTTC. Translated: CASSEGTGDGYTF.

The CDR3 protein is CASSADEYEQYF. The CDR3 coding sequence is TGTGCCAGCAGCGCGGACGAATACGAGCAGTACTTC. The rearrangement links TRBV5-6 to TRBJ2-7; D unclear. Germline V lookup: CDR1 SGHDT, CDR2 YYEEEE. The CDR3 sequence is 12 residues long. Trimming left V 4 bases short and J 4 bases short, with 9 bases between. The complete variable domain, with remaining parts taken from reference TRBV5-6 and TRBJ2-7, reads DAGVTQSPTHLIKTRGQQVTLRCSPKSGHDTVSWYQQALGQGPQFIFQYYEEEERQRGNFPDRFSGHQFPNYSSELNVNALLLGDSALYLCASSADEYEQYFGPGTRLTVT.

V gene TRBV7-9 combines with J gene TRBJ2-2; 12 bases line up with TRBD1. Trimming cost V 10 bases and J 7 bases; bases outside gene matches: 13. The CDR3 contains 16 residues. The germline gives CDR1 SEHNR, CDR2 FQNEAQ (reference sequence). The CDR3 protein is CAKKSGTGGAGGELFF. The CDR3 DNA follows: TGTGCCAAAAAATCCGGGACAGGGGGCGCAGGCGGGGAGCTGTTTTTT.

The chain employs TRBV28 and TRBJ1-1; maybe TRBD1 (6 bases). V was pared by 10 bases and J by 4 bases, with 22 bases between. Germline V gene data show CDR1 as MDHEN and CDR2 as SYDVKM. This CDR3 region has 15 residues. CDR3: CAITRTGFGVTEAFF. The CDR3 DNA follows: TGTGCCATTACAAGAACAGGGTTCGGAGTCACTGAAGCTTTCTTT.

A single count supports this clone. V gene TRBV9 combines with J gene TRBJ2-3, with D tentatively TRBD2 (6 bases). Per germline, CDR1 SGDLS and CDR2 YYNGEE. The CDR3 totals 15 residues. The ends were cut back, 6 bases at V and 0 bases at J, with 14 bases in the middle. CDR3: CASTLGGASTDTQYF. The CDR3 bases are TGTGCCAGCACCCTAGGCGGGGCCAGCACAGATACGCAGTATTTT.

The V gene is TRBV28, the J gene TRBJ2-1, with 7 bases identical to TRBD1. The CDR3 loop spans 14 amino acids. V lost 5 bases to trimming and J lost 8 bases; unmatched junction nucleotides: 9. Germline-derived CDR1 and CDR2 are MDHEN and SYDVKM. Here the CDR3 reads CASSTDRAPHEQFF. CDR3 nucleotide sequence: TGTGCCAGCAGTACTGACAGGGCACCACATGAGCAGTTCTTC.

This clone has just one count. The chain is built from TRBV6-1 and TRBJ1-2; TRBD1 is a possible D gene (5 bases). Looked up from germline, CDR1 is MNHNS and CDR2 is SASEGT. The CDR3 is 17 amino acids. V was cut by 4 bases and J by 2 bases, with 20 bases left in between. Written as DNA, the CDR3 is TGTGCCAGCAGTGCTCACATCGGGACGACTACCAACTATGGCTACACCTTC. It yields the protein CASSAHIGTTTNYGYTF.